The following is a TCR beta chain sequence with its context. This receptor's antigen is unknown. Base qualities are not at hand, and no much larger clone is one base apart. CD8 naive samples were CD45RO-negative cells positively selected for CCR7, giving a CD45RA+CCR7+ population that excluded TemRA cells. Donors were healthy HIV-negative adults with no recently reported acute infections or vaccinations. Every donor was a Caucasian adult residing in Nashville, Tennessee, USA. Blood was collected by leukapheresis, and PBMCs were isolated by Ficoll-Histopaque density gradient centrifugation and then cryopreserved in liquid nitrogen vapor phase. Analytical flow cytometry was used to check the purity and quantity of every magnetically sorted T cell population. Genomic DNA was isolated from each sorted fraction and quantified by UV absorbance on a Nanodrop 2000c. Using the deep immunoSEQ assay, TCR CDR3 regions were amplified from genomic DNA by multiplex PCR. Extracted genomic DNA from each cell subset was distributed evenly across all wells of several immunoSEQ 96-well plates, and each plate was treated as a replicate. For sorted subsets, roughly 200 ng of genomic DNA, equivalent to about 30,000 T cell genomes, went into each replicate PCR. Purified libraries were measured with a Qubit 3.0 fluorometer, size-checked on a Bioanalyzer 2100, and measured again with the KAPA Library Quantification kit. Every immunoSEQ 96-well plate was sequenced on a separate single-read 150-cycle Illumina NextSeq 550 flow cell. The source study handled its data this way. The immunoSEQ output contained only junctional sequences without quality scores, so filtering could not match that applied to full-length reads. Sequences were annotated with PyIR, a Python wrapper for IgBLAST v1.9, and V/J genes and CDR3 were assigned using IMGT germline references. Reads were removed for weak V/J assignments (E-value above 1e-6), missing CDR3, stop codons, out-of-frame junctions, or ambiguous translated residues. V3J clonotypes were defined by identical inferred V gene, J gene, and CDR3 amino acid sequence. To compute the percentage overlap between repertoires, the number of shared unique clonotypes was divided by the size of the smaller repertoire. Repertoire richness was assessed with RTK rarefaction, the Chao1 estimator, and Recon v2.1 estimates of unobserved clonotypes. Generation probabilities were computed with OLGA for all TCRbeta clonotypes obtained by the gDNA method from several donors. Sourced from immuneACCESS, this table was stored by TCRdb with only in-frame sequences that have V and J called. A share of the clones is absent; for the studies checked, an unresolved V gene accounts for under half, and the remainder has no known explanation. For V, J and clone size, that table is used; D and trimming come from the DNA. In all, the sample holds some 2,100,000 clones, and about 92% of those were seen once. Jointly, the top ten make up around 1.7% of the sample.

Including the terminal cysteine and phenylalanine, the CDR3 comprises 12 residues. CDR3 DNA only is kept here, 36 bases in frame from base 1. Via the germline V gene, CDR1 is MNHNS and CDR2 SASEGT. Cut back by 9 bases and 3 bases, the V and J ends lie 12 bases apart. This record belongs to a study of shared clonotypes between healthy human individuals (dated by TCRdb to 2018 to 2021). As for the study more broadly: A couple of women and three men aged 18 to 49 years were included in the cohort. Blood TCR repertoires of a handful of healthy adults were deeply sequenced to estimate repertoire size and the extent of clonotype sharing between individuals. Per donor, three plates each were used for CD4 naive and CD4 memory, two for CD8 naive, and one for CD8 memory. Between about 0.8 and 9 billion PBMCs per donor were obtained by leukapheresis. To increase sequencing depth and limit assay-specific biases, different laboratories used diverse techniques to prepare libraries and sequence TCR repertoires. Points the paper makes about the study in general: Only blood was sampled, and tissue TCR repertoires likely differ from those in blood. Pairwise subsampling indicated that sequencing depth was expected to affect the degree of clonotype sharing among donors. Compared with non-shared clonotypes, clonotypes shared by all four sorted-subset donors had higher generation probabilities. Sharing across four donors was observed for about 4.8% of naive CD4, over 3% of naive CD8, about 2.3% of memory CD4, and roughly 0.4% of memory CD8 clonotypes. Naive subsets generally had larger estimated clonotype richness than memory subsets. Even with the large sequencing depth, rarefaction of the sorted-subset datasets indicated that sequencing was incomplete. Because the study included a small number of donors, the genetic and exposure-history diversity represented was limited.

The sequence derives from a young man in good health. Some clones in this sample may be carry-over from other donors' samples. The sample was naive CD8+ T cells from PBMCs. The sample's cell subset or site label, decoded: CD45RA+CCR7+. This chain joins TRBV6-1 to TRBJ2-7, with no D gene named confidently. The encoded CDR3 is CASLVSGYEQYF. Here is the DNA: TGTGCCAGTCTGGTGTCTGGCTACGAGCAGTACTTC.